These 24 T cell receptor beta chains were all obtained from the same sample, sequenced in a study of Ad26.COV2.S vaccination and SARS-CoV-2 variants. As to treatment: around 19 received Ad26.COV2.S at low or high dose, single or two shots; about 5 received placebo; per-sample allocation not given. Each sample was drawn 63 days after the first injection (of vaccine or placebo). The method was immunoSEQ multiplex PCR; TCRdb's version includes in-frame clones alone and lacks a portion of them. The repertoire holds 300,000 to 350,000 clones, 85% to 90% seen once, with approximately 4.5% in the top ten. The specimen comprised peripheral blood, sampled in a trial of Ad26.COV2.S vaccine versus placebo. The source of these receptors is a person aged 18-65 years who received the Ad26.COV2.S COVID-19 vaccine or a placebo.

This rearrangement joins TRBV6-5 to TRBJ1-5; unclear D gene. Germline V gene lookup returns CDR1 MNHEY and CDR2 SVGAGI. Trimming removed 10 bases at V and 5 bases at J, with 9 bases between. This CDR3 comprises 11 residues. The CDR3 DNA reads TGTGCCACTCCCGGGGATCAGCCCCAGCATTTT. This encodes CATPGDQPQHF.

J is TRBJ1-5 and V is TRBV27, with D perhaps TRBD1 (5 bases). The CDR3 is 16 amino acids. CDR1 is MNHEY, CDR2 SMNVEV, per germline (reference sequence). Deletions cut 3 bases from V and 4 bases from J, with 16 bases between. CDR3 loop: CASSLGGGYRNQPQHF. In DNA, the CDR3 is TGTGCCAGCAGTTTGGGCGGGGGATATCGAAATCAGCCCCAGCATTTT.

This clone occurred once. In DNA form, the CDR3 reads TGTGCCAGTCGAGTCCGGGCTAAAAGCAATCAGCCCCAGCATTTT. This codes for CASRVRAKSNQPQHF. The chain employs TRBV21-1 and TRBJ1-5. TRBV21-1 is a listed pseudogene. The CDR3 has 15 residues.

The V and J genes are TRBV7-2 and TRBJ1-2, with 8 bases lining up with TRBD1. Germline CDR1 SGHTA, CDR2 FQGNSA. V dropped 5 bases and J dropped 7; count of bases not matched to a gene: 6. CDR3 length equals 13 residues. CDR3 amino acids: CASSKTGQVGYTF. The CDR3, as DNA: TGTGCCAGCAGCAAAACGGGACAGGTTGGCTACACCTTC.

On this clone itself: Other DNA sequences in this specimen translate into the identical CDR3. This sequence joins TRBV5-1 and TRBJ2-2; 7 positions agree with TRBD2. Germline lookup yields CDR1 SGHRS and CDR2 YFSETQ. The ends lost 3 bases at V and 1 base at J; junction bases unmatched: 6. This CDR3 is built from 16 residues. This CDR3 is CASSWGASGNTGELFF. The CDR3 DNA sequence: TGCGCCAGCAGCTGGGGAGCTAGCGGGAACACCGGGGAGCTGTTTTTT.

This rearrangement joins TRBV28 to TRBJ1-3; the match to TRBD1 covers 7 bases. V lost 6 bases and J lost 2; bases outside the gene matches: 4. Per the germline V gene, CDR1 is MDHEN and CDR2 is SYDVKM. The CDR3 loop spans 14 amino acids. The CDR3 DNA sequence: TGTGCCAGCAGAATGACAGGGACTGGAAACACCATATATTTT. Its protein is CASRMTGTGNTIYF. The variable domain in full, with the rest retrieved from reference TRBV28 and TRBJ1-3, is DVKVTQSSRYLVKRTGEKVFLECVQDMDHENMFWYRQDPGLGLRLIYFSYDVKMKEKGDIPEGYSVSREKKERFSLILESASTNQTSMYLCASRMTGTGNTIYFGEGSWLTVV.

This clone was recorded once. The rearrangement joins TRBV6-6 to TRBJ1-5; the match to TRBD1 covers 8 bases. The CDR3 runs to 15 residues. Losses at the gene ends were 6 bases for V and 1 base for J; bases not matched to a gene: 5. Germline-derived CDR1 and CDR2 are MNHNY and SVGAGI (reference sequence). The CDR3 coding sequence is TGTGCCAGCAGCCGGACAGGGCGCAGCAATCAGCCCCAGCATTTT. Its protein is CASSRTGRSNQPQHF.

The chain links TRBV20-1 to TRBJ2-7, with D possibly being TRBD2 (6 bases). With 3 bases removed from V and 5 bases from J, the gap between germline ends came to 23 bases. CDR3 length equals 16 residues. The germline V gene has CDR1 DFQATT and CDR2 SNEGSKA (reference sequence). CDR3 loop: CSASASRPGLHDEQYF. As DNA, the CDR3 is TGCAGTGCTAGTGCTTCAAGACCGGGACTTCACGACGAGCAGTACTTC.

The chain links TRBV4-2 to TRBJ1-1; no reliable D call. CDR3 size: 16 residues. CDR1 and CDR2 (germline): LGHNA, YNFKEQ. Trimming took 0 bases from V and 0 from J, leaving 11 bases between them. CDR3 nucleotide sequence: TGTGCCAGCAGCCAAGAGATCGGGTCGCTGAACACTGAAGCTTTCTTT. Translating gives CASSQEIGSLNTEAFF.

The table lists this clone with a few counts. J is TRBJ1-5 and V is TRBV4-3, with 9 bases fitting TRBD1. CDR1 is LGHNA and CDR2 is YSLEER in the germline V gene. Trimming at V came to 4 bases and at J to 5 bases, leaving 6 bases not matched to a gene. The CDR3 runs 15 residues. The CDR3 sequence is CASSRGTGFDQPQHF. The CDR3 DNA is TGCGCCAGCAGCCGAGGGACAGGGTTCGATCAGCCCCAGCATTTT.

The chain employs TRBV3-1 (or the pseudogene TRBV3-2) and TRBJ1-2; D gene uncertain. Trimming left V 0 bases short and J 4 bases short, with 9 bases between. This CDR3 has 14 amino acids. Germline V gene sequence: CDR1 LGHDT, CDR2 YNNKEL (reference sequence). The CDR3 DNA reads TGTGCCAGCAGCCAAGAAGGCGCCGCCTATGGCTACACCTTC. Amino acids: CASSQEGAAYGYTF.

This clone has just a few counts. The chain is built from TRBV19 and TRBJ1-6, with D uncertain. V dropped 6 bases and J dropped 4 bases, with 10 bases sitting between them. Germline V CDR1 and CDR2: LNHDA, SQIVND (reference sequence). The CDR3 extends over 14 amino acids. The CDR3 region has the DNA TGTGCCAGTAGGGACCGAACTTATAATTCACCCCTCCACTTT. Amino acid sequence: CASRDRTYNSPLHF.

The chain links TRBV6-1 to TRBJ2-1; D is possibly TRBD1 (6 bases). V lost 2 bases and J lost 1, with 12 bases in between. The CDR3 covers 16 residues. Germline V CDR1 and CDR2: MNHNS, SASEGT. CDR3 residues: CASSEYEGVSYNEQFF. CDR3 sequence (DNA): TGTGCCAGCAGTGAATACGAGGGGGTTTCCTACAATGAGCAGTTCTTC.

The CDR3 is CASSQRDRGRDQPQHF. Written as DNA, the CDR3 is TGCGCCAGCAGCCAGAGGGACAGGGGGCGCGATCAGCCCCAGCATTTT. The chain couples TRBV4-1 to TRBJ1-5; TRBD1 matches 12 bases. Unmatched junction bases numbered 5, after V lost 3 bases and J lost 5 bases. There are 16 residues in the CDR3. CDR1 is MGHRA and CDR2 is YSYEKL in the germline V gene.

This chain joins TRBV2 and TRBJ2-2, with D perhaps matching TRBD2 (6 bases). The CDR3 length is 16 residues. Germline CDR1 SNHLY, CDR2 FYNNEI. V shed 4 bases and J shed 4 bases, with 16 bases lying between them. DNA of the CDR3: TGTGCCAGCAGTGTTGAGTCGGGAGTTCTCACCGGGGAGCTGTTTTTT. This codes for CASSVESGVLTGELFF.

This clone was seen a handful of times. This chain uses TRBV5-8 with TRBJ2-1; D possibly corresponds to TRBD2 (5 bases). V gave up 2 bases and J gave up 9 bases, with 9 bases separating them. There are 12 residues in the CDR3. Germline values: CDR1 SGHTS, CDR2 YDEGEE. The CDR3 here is CASSLVEGEQFF. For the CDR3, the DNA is TGTGCCAGCAGCTTAGTTGAGGGTGAGCAGTTCTTC.

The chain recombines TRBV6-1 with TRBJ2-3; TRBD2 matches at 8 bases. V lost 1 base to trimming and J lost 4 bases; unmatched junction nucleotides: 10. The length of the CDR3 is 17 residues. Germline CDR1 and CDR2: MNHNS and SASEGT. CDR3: CASSEGAWREVSDTQYF. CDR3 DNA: TGTGCCAGCAGTGAAGGGGCCTGGCGGGAGGTGTCAGATACGCAGTATTTT.

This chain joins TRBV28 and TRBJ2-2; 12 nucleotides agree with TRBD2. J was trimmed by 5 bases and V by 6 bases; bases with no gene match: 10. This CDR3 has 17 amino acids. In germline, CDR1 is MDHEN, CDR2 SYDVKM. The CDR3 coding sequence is TGTGCCAGCAGCGGAGCTCTAGCGGGAGGGCCGACCGGGGAGCTGTTTTTT. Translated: CASSGALAGGPTGELFF.

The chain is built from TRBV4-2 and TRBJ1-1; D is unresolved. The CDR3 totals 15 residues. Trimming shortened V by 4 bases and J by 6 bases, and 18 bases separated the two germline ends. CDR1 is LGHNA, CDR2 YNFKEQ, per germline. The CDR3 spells CASSPERSAGAEAFF. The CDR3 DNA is TGTGCCAGCAGCCCAGAGCGGTCGGCCGGGGCTGAAGCTTTCTTT.

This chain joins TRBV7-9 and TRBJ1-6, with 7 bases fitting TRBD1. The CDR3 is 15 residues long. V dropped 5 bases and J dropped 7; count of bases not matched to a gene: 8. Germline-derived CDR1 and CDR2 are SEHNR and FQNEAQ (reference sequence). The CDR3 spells CASSIRQGVNSPLHF. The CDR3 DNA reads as TGTGCCAGCAGCATCCGACAGGGAGTGAATTCACCCCTCCACTTT.

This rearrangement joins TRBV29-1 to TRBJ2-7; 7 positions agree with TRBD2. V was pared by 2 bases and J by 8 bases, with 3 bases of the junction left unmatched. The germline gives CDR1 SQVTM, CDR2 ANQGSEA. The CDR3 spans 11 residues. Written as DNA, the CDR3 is TGCAGCGTTGAATCTAGCGGTAAGCAGTACTTC. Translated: CSVESSGKQYF.

The CDR3 DNA sequence: TGTGCCAGCAGCGTAGAGTCAGGGGCTTTTACCGGGGAGCTGTTTTTT. Amino acids: CASSVESGAFTGELFF. The chain recombines TRBV9 with TRBJ2-2, with a possible D match to TRBD1 (6 bases). Trimming cost V 0 bases and J 5 bases, with 14 bases left between them. This CDR3 contains 16 residues. Germline CDR1 is SGDLS and CDR2 is YYNGEE.

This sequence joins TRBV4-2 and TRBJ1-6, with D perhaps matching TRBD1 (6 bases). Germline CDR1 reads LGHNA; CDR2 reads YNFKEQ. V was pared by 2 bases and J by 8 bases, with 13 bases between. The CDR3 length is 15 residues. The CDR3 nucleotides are TGTGCCAGCAGCCAATCGACAGGACCGTATTCACCCCTCCACTTT. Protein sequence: CASSQSTGPYSPLHF.

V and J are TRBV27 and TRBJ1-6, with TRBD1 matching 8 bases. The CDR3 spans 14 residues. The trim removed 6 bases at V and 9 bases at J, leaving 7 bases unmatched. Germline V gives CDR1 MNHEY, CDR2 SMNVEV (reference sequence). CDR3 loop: CASRPGTGGSPLHF. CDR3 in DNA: TGTGCCAGCAGACCCGGGACAGGCGGTTCACCCCTCCACTTT.